The sequence of this T cell receptor (beta chain) was determined in a study of metastatic and nonmetastatic thyroid tumors. Patients were all untreated before their thyroid surgery. Authors' data handling: Across clinicopathological groups, CDR3 differences served as the basis for building a distant-metastasis classifier for papillary thyroid cancer. TCRdb reprocessed the PCR reads via MiXCR. V and J calls and clone size were set by TCRdb, not the authors. The repertoire includes approximately 25,000 clones, about 15% of them detected once, and 15% to 18% sits in the top ten. Germline CDR1 and CDR2: SGHRS and YFSETQ. V lost 5 bases to trimming and J lost 9 bases; unmatched junction nucleotides: 4. CDR3 size: 12 residues.

The clonotype originates from a male donor with papillary thyroid cancer or a benign thyroid nodule (not recorded which). Some clones in this sample may be carry-over from other donors' samples. Sequencing was carried out using blood. The V and J genes are TRBV5-1 and TRBJ2-1, with TRBD2 matching 8 bases. The CDR3 loop reads CASSFGLAEQFF. The CDR3, as DNA: TGCGCCAGCAGTTTCGGACTAGCTGAGCAGTTCTTC.